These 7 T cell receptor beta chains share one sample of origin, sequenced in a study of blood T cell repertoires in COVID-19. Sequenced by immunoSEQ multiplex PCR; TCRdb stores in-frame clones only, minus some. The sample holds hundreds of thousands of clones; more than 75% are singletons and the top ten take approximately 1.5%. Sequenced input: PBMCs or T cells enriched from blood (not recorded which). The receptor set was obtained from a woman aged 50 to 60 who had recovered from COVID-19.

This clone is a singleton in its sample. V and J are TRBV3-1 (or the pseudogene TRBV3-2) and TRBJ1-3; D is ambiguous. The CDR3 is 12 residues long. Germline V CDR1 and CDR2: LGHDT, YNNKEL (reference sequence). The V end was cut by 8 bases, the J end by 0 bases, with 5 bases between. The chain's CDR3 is CASSVSGNTIYF. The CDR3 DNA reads TGTGCCAGCTCCGTCTCTGGAAACACCATATATTTT.

CDR3 bases: TGTGCCAGCAGCTTAGCGATGGGAAGGGCGGGCGAAAAACTGTTTTTT. Amino acids: CASSLAMGRAGEKLFF. The chain links TRBV11-2 to TRBJ1-4; D gene ambiguous. V gave up 1 base and J gave up 8 bases, with 17 bases separating them. CDR1 is SGHAT, CDR2 FQNNGV, per germline. The CDR3 length is 16 residues.

CDR3 DNA sequence: TGTGCCAGCACGAGGAGTAGCGGGATGCCTCAATACTTC. Translated: CASTRSSGMPQYF. V usage is TRBV12-3 or TRBV12-4 and J usage is TRBJ2-7, with TRBD2 matching 8 bases. The CDR3 extends over 13 amino acids. The junction had 15 bases not matched to a gene; V was cut back by 7 bases and J by 13 bases.

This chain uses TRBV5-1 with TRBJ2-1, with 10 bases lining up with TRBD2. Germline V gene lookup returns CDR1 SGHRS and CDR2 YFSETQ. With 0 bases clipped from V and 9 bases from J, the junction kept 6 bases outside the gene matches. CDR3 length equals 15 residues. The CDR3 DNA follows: TGCGCCAGCAGCTTGGGTCTAGCGGGAGTGCCTGAGCAGTTCTTC. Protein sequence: CASSLGLAGVPEQFF. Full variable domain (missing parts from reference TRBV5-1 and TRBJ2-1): KAGVTQTPRYLIKTRGQQVTLSCSPISGHRSVSWYQQTPGQGLQFLFEYFSETQRNKGNFPGRFSGRQFSNSRSEMNVSTLELGDSALYLCASSLGLAGVPEQFFGPGTRLTVL.

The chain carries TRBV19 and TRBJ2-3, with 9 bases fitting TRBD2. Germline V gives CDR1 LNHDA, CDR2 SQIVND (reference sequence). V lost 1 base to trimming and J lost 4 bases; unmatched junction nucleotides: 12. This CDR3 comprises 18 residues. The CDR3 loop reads CASSIGVLAGVVPDTQYF. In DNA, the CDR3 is TGTGCCAGTAGTATAGGCGTGTTAGCGGGAGTAGTACCAGATACGCAGTATTTT.

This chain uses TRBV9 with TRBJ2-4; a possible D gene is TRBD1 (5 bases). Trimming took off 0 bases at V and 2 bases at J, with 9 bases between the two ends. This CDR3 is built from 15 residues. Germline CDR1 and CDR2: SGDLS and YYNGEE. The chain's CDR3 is CASSVDGAPKNIQYF. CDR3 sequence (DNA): TGTGCCAGCAGCGTAGATGGGGCCCCCAAAAACATTCAGTACTTC.

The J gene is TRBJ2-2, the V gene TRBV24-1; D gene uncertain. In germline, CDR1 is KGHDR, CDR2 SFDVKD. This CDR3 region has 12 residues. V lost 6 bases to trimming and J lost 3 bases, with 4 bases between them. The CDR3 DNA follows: TGTGCCACCAGTCTATACACCGGGGAGCTGTTTTTT. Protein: CATSLYTGELFF.